This TCR beta chain was obtained from a study of T cells in localized non-small cell lung cancer. Study outcomes and limitations: Highest T cell clonality was seen in uninvolved adjacent lung, surpassing that measured in tumor. Elevated circulating T cell density in blood was associated with longer overall survival.

Details on this clone: No antigen is known for it.

V shed 1 base and J shed 0 bases, with 18 bases lying between them. CDR1 LNHNV and CDR2 YYDKDF come from the germline V gene (reference sequence). CDR3 size: 19 residues. The data were produced by immunoSEQ multiplex PCR, yet TCRdb's version contains in-frame clones alone and is incomplete. This table holds 35,000 to 40,000 clones, approximately 88% found once. The TCR sequence derives from a woman aged 35 to 75 with stage I lung adenocarcinoma. The chain couples TRBV15 to TRBJ1-4; tentatively, D is TRBD1 (5 bases). The specimen comprised peripheral blood, sampled before any cancer treatment. CDR3: CATSRVRQTTSATNEKLFF. DNA for the CDR3: TGTGCCACCAGCAGAGTAAGACAGACGACATCTGCAACTAATGAAAAACTGTTTTTT.